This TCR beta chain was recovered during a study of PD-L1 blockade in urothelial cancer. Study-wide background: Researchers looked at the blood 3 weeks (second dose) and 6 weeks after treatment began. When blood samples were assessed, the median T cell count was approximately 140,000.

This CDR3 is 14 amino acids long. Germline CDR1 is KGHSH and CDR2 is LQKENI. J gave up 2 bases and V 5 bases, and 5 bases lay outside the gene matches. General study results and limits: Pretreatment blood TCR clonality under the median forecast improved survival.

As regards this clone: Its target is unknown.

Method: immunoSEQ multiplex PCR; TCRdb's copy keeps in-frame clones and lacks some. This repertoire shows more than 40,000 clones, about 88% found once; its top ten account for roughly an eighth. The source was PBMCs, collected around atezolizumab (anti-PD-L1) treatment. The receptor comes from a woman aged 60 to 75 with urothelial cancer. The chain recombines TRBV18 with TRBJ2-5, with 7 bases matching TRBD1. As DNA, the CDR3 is TGTGCCAGCTCAACTAGACAGGGTCAAGAGACCCAGTACTTC. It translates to CASSTRQGQETQYF.